This entry is about one TCR beta chain. Buffy coats from healthy blood donors served as controls. This sample stems from a study of STAT5B mutations in CD4+ large granular lymphocyte leukemia. Libraries were prepared by immunoSEQ multiplex PCR; TCRdb keeps only in-frame clonotypes and omits some of them. The data contain over 25,000 clones, about two thirds of them seen just once; the ten biggest clones take up 2%. Trimming cost V 3 bases and J 2 bases, with 8 bases left between them. This CDR3 is 14 amino acids long. Germline V gene data show CDR1 as SGDLS and CDR2 as YYNGEE. This receptor was obtained from a human donor in good health. V is TRBV9 and J is TRBJ1-4; D might be TRBD1 (5 bases). The sequencing sample was made of CD4+ T cells from blood buffy coats. The CDR3 spells CASSAQATNEKLFF. The CDR3 DNA reads as TGTGCCAGCAGCGCACAGGCGACTAATGAAAAACTGTTTTTT.